This T cell receptor (beta chain) appears in the sequencing data of a study of blood T cell repertoires in COVID-19. About the research overall: Material from acute and convalescent COVID-19 was sourced from the United States, Italy and Spain. Sources were T cells, B-cell-depleted T cells, or PBMCs; the material itself was cDNA or gDNA.

Study processing details: The assay estimated nucleated cells by amplifying reference gene primers. The data were produced by immunoSEQ multiplex PCR, yet TCRdb's version contains in-frame clones alone and is incomplete. The DNA was the basis for D and trimming; V, J and clone size are from that table. Among over 100,000 clones, 84% were seen once, and the ten largest hold about 7%. Sequencing used peripheral blood. The clonotype originates from a woman between 45 and 65 years old with acute or convalescent COVID-19.

CDR3 DNA sequence: TGCGCCAGCAGCCCCGGCCGGGGGAATTCACCCCTCCACTTT. Protein sequence: CASSPGRGNSPLHF. The chain joins TRBV5-1 to TRBJ1-6; tentatively, D is TRBD1 (5 bases). V dropped 4 bases and J dropped 7 bases, with 12 bases sitting between them. The CDR3 sequence is 14 residues long. The V gene's germline CDR1 is SGHRS and CDR2 YFSETQ.